Shown below are 28 T cell receptor beta chains from a single sample sequenced in a study of T cell repertoires in cytomegalovirus infection. TCRdb analysed the reads with MiXCR anew, one entry per CDR3 protein. The sample includes fewer than 700,000 distinct CDR3 sequences, 20% to 25% of them seen just once. The sample comprised CD8+ T cells from PBMCs. These receptors were taken from a human donor in good health (CMV status not recorded). Some clones in this sample may be carry-over from other donors' samples.

This clonotype was counted a few times. V is TRBV27 and J is TRBJ2-4, with TRBD2 as a possible D gene (6 bases). Trimming removed 0 bases at V and 14 bases at J, with 14 bases between. The CDR3 consists of 13 residues. Germline assignment: CDR1 MNHEY and CDR2 SMNVEV (reference sequence). CDR3 in DNA: TGTGCCAGCAGTTTATCGGGAGGCAGGGTAGAGTACTTC. It yields the protein CASSLSGGRVEYF.

The rearrangement links TRBV7-6 to TRBJ2-5; TRBD2 might be the D (5 bases). The CDR3 has 14 residues. The V gene lost 1 base and the J gene lost 4 bases, with 10 bases spanning the gap. Per germline, CDR1 SGHVS and CDR2 FNYEAQ. CDR3 bases: TGTGCCAGCAGCTTAGGGACTCAGCTAGAGACCCAGTACTTC. Residues: CASSLGTQLETQYF.

The rearrangement joins TRBV5-8 to TRBJ2-1; no clear D gene. Germline CDR1 is SGHTS and CDR2 is YDEGEE. V gave up 0 bases and J gave up 4 bases, with 8 bases separating them. The CDR3 consists of 14 residues. The CDR3 nucleotides are TGTGCCAGCAGCTTGGAATCCCAGTACAATGAGCAGTTCTTC. Encoded protein: CASSLESQYNEQFF.

This clonotype was seen at least ten times. V gene TRBV7-6 combines with J gene TRBJ2-3; 7 nucleotides match TRBD2. The CDR3 length is 15 residues. In germline, CDR1 is SGHVS, CDR2 FNYEAQ. The trim removed 6 bases at V and 0 bases at J, leaving 6 bases unmatched. CDR3 bases: TGTGCCAGCAGTAAACCGGGACTAAGCACAGATACGCAGTATTTT. Translation: CASSKPGLSTDTQYF.

A remark on this clonotype: A much larger clone lies a single base off, so this may be a read error. V gene TRBV12-3 or TRBV12-4 combines with J gene TRBJ2-6, with D tentatively TRBD1 (5 bases). This CDR3 contains 15 residues. V gave up 10 bases and J gave up 6 bases, with 19 bases separating them. CDR3 sequence (DNA): TGTGCCAACAGGCACCCCGGACCCCTGGCCAACGTCCTGACTTTC. Its protein is CANRHPGPLANVLTF.

V gene TRBV12-5 combines with J gene TRBJ1-1; D gene ambiguous. Germline V gene lookup returns CDR1 LGHNT and CDR2 FRNRAP. V lost 6 bases, J lost 1 base, and 9 bases lay in between. The CDR3 is made up of 13 amino acids. The CDR3 DNA is TGTGCTAGTGGGAGTGGGTCGAACACTGAAGCTTTCTTT. Its translation: CASGSGSNTEAFF.

With regard to this clonotype: One base away lies a much larger clone, so this may be a sequencing read error. V gene TRBV28 combines with J gene TRBJ2-3; D remains ambiguous. Germline V gene lookup returns CDR1 MDHEN and CDR2 SYDVKM. This CDR3 contains 12 residues. The germline V and J ends were trimmed by 10 bases and 6 bases, with 14 bases remaining between them. CDR3 bases: TGTGCCAACACAACCACGGCTGATACGCAGTATTTT. Protein product: CANTTTADTQYF.

This chain uses TRBV29-1 with TRBJ2-3; the match to TRBD2 covers 7 bases. The CDR3 consists of 14 residues. The ends lost 0 bases at V and 1 base at J; junction bases unmatched: 1. CDR1 is SQVTM, CDR2 ANQGSEA, per germline. The CDR3 region is CSVEDRGGTDTQYF. DNA for the CDR3: TGCAGCGTTGAAGATCGGGGGGGCACAGATACGCAGTATTTT.

The DNA of the CDR3 is TGTGCCAGCAGCTTCGCCCCGGGGACAGACTATGGCTACACCTTC. Amino acids: CASSFAPGTDYGYTF. The chain recombines TRBV7-9 with TRBJ1-2, with TRBD1 matching over 7 bases. This CDR3 has 15 residues. V lost 3 bases, J lost 3 bases, and 7 bases stayed unmatched. The germline V gene has CDR1 SEHNR and CDR2 FQNEAQ (reference sequence).

The CDR3 nucleotides read TGTGCCAGCAGCACCTGGGACAGTCTCGACGAGCAGTACGTC. Protein product: CASSTWDSLDEQYV. V gene TRBV5-4 combines with J gene TRBJ2-7, with 7 bases matching TRBD1. CDR1 is SGHNT and CDR2 is YYREEE in the germline V gene (reference sequence). The CDR3 covers 14 residues. Trimming at V came to 4 bases and at J to 5 bases, leaving 9 bases not matched to a gene.

This clonotype has at least ten counts. V usage is TRBV6-5 and J usage is TRBJ2-7; D is unclear. This CDR3 region has 11 residues. Trimming removed 5 bases from V and 2 bases from J, with 4 bases in between. CDR1 MNHEY and CDR2 SVGAGI come from the germline V gene. CDR3 protein: CASSDAYEQYF. CDR3 DNA sequence: TGTGCCAGCAGTGACGCCTACGAGCAGTACTTC.

The V call is TRBV4-2, the J call TRBJ1-1; D may be TRBD1 (5 bases). Trimming left V 2 bases short and J 3 bases short, with 10 bases between. The CDR3 is 14 amino acids. The germline V gene has CDR1 LGHNA and CDR2 YNFKEQ. The CDR3 region has the DNA TGTGCCAGCAGCCAAATAAGCAGGGACACTGAAGCTTTCTTT. Translating gives CASSQISRDTEAFF.

This clonotype appeared many times. The rearrangement joins TRBV7-9 to TRBJ2-1; D uncertain. V lost 4 bases, J lost 1 base, and 14 bases lay in between. The CDR3 has 16 residues. Germline V lookup: CDR1 SEHNR, CDR2 FQNEAQ (reference sequence). CDR3 nucleotide sequence: TGTGCCAGCAGCTCGAACTTCGAAAATTCCTACAATGAGCAGTTCTTC. It is translated as CASSSNFENSYNEQFF.

This clonotype was recorded many times. V and J are TRBV6-2 or TRBV6-3 and TRBJ2-7; D may be TRBD1 (5 bases). Germline V gene lookup returns CDR1 MNHEY and CDR2 SVGEGT. The CDR3 has 11 amino acids. The V end lost 6 bases, the J end lost 6 bases, and 9 bases lay between the germline ends. The CDR3 nucleotides are TGTGCCAGCAGCCAGGGCGGCGAGCAGTACGTC. As protein: CASSQGGEQYV.

This clonotype was counted between two and nine times. In DNA form, the CDR3 reads TGTGCCAGCTCAACTCAGGGGCCGAACTATGGCTACACCTTC. Amino acids: CASSTQGPNYGYTF. The chain recombines TRBV27 with TRBJ1-2, with D perhaps matching TRBD1 (6 bases). Trimming pared 8 bases from V and 2 bases from J, leaving 15 bases between. The CDR3 runs 14 residues. Germline loops: CDR1 MNHEY, CDR2 SMNVEV (reference sequence).

This clonotype was observed a handful of times. The gene calls are TRBV7-6 and TRBJ2-7; D may be TRBD2 (6 bases). Germline V CDR1 and CDR2: SGHVS, FNYEAQ. CDR3 size: 13 residues. V was shortened by 5 bases and J by 4 bases, with 12 bases between the two germline ends. This CDR3 is CASSRDFEYEQYV. The CDR3 coding sequence is TGTGCCAGCAGCCGGGACTTCGAATACGAGCAGTACGTC.

The table lists this clonotype with a few counts. The chain has TRBV6-6 and TRBJ1-2, with D maybe TRBD1 (5 bases). From germline, CDR1 is MNHNY and CDR2 SVGAGI (reference sequence). This CDR3 spans 16 amino acids. Trimming left V 0 bases short and J 2 bases short, with 13 bases between. The CDR3 DNA reads TGTGCCAGCAGTTACTCGAAAACAGGAGGGAACTATGGCTACACCTTC. Translated: CASSYSKTGGNYGYTF.

This clonotype showed up just once. V gene TRBV28 combines with J gene TRBJ2-1; 12 bases match TRBD2. V shed 6 bases and J 3 bases; nucleotides not matched to a gene: 9. The germline V gene has CDR1 MDHEN and CDR2 SYDVKM. The CDR3 covers 17 residues. This CDR3 is CASSRGLAGPFYNEQFF. In DNA, the CDR3 is TGTGCCAGCAGCCGAGGACTAGCGGGGCCTTTCTACAATGAGCAGTTCTTC.

The chain links TRBV2 to TRBJ2-1; TRBD1 matches at 10 bases. Trimming removed 6 bases from V and 6 bases from J; junction bases left unmatched: 11. The CDR3 consists of 16 residues. Germline-derived CDR1 and CDR2 are SNHLY and FYNNEI. CDR3 amino acids: CASRLRPGQGPNEQFF. CDR3 coding DNA: TGTGCCAGCAGGCTGAGACCGGGACAGGGGCCCAATGAGCAGTTCTTC.

The sample holds a few counts of this clonotype. This sequence joins TRBV6-2 or TRBV6-3 and TRBJ1-1, with D unclear. Trimming removed 0 bases at V and 3 bases at J, with 14 bases between. CDR1 MNHEY and CDR2 SVGEGT come from the germline V gene. The CDR3 length is 16 residues. Written as DNA, the CDR3 is TGTGCCAGCAGTTACTCCACCGAGGAGGGCGACACTGAAGCTTTCTTT. It codes for CASSYSTEEGDTEAFF.

The rearrangement links TRBV6-6 to TRBJ1-2; possible D gene TRBD1, 6 bases. This CDR3 spans 15 amino acids. Germline CDR1 MNHNY, CDR2 SVGAGI (reference sequence). The ends were cut back, 6 bases at V and 1 base at J, with 15 bases in the middle. DNA for the CDR3: TGTGCCAGCAGAACACCGGGACAACTTAACTATGGCTACACCTTC. Its protein product is CASRTPGQLNYGYTF.

Of note for this clonotype: This may arise from a read error, as a much more abundant clone is one base away. The chain carries TRBV12-5 and TRBJ1-1; D gene ambiguous. This CDR3 is 16 amino acids long. Germline CDR1 LGHNT, CDR2 FRNRAP. The CDR3: CASGLVGLPYATDAFF. The CDR3 nucleotides are TGTGCTAGTGGTTTGGTAGGGCTGCCCTACGCCACTGATGCTTTCTTT.

This clonotype was counted a few times. The rearrangement links TRBV2 to TRBJ2-1, with 7 positions matching TRBD1. Trimming cost V 6 bases and J 5 bases; bases outside gene matches: 4. Germline CDR1 SNHLY, CDR2 FYNNEI. This CDR3 contains 13 residues. The CDR3 DNA is TGTGCCAGCAGAGGGGACAGCCACAATGAGCAGTTCTTC. It translates to CASRGDSHNEQFF. Drawing the rest from reference TRBV2 and TRBJ2-1, the complete variable domain is EPEVTQTPSHQVTQMGQEVILRCVPISNHLYFYWYRQILGQKVEFLVSFYNNEISEKSEIFDDQFSVERPDGSNFTLKIRSTKLEDSAMYFCASRGDSHNEQFFGPGTRLTVL.

The rearrangement uses TRBV7-9 and TRBJ2-3; D not certain. Trimming cost V 5 bases and J 1 base, with 13 bases left between them. The CDR3 extends over 15 amino acids. From germline, CDR1 is SEHNR and CDR2 FQNEAQ (reference sequence). The CDR3, as DNA: TGTGCCAGCAGCGACCTTGGCGGAGGCACAGATACGCAGTATTTT. Translation: CASSDLGGGTDTQYF.

This clonotype was found a few times. The chain couples TRBV7-9 to TRBJ2-7; D may be TRBD2 (6 bases). This CDR3 has 14 amino acids. V was pared by 2 bases and J by 3 bases, with 11 bases between. The germline V gene encodes CDR1 SEHNR and CDR2 FQNEAQ (reference sequence). The CDR3 protein is CASSLPAGIYEQYF. CDR3 bases: TGTGCCAGCAGCTTACCTGCGGGGATCTACGAGCAGTACTTC. The entire variable domain, with the rest obtained from reference TRBV7-9 and TRBJ2-7, is as follows: DTGVSQNPRHKITKRGQNVTFRCDPISEHNRLYWYRQTLGQGPEFLTYFQNEAQLEKSRLLSDRFSAERPKGSFSTLEIQRTEQGDSAMYLCASSLPAGIYEQYFGPGTRLTVT.

This clonotype was observed a few times. This rearrangement joins TRBV3-1 to TRBJ2-5; 13 bases line up with TRBD2. Germline lookup yields CDR1 LGHDT and CDR2 YNNKEL (reference sequence). The V and J ends lost 4 bases and 0 bases, in that order; junction bases with no gene match: 8. The CDR3 covers 18 residues. The CDR3 protein is CASSRETSGGRNQETQYF. CDR3 bases: TGTGCCAGCAGCCGAGAGACTAGCGGGGGGCGAAACCAAGAGACCCAGTACTTC.

This clonotype was counted a few times. This chain joins TRBV2 and TRBJ1-3, with D maybe TRBD1 (6 bases). The V gene lost 10 bases and the J gene lost 4 bases, with 23 bases spanning the gap. Germline V CDR1 and CDR2: SNHLY, FYNNEI. The CDR3 is 16 amino acids. The CDR3 DNA sequence: TGTGCCAAAAGGGGGGATTCAGTTTCGGGAGGAAACACCATATATTTT. Translated: CAKRGDSVSGGNTIYF.

This clonotype has a count of ten or more. This chain uses TRBV11-3 with TRBJ2-7; possible D gene TRBD1, 7 bases. Germline CDR1 reads SGHNT; CDR2 reads YENEEA. Trimming removed 1 base at V and 7 bases at J, with 14 bases between. This CDR3 is built from 14 residues. In DNA, the CDR3 is TGTGCCAGCAGCTTAGTGGGGGGACAGACGGAGCAGTACTTC. Its protein product is CASSLVGGQTEQYF.